Shown below are 22 T cell receptor beta chains from a single sample sequenced in a study of blood T cell repertoires in COVID-19. Some clones are missing from TCRdb's copy, which holds only in-frame ones; the method was immunoSEQ multiplex PCR. Among 450,000 to 500,000 clones listed, roughly 88% were seen once. Sequencing was done on a sample of peripheral blood. The receptors stem from a human donor in a cohort sampled during active COVID-19.

A word on this clone: This sample includes further DNA sequences coding for the same CDR3. The chain links TRBV10-3 to TRBJ2-7; D perhaps matches TRBD2 (6 bases). Deletions cut 0 bases from V and 3 bases from J, with 9 bases between. This CDR3 has 14 residues. Germline CDR1 ENHRY, CDR2 SYGVKD. CDR3 loop: CAISESLDYYEQYF. For the CDR3, the DNA is TGTGCCATCAGTGAGTCTCTGGACTACTACGAGCAGTACTTC.

Notes on this clone: Other DNA sequences of this sample code for an identical CDR3. The chain employs TRBV6-5 and TRBJ2-7, with 11 bases fitting TRBD2. The CDR3 totals 15 residues. Germline-derived CDR1 and CDR2 are MNHEY and SVGAGI. V lost 5 bases to trimming and J lost 2 bases; unmatched junction nucleotides: 5. In DNA form, the CDR3 reads TGTGCCAGCAGTCCCGGGACTAGCGGCCCCTACGAGCAGTACTTC. Residues: CASSPGTSGPYEQYF.

There are a few counts of this clone. The chain is built from TRBV19 and TRBJ2-7; 9 nucleotides line up with TRBD1. The J segment lost 2 bases and the V segment lost 5 bases, leaving 7 bases of the junction unmatched. The length of the CDR3 is 15 residues. Per the germline V gene, CDR1 is LNHDA and CDR2 is SQIVND (reference sequence). In DNA, the CDR3 is TGTGCCAGTAGTGCTTGGACAGGGGATACCTACGAGCAGTACTTC. It is translated as CASSAWTGDTYEQYF.

The chain has TRBV9 and TRBJ1-2; a possible D gene is TRBD1 (5 bases). V was trimmed by 5 bases and J by 8 bases, leaving 16 bases between them. This CDR3 has 13 amino acids. Per the germline V gene, CDR1 is SGDLS and CDR2 is YYNGEE. CDR3 nucleotide sequence: TGTGCCAGCAGACCCGACAGTACCTGGGGCTACACCTTC. Protein: CASRPDSTWGYTF.

This chain links TRBV5-8 with TRBJ2-1; TRBD2 matches 9 bases. The J segment lost 4 bases and the V segment lost 2 bases, leaving 4 bases of the junction unmatched. The CDR3 loop spans 15 amino acids. The V gene's germline CDR1 is SGHTS and CDR2 YDEGEE. The CDR3 region is CASSFGLASYNEQFF. CDR3 bases: TGTGCCAGCAGCTTCGGACTAGCGAGTTACAATGAGCAGTTCTTC.

The chain employs TRBV2 and TRBJ1-1; TRBD1 matches at 8 bases. The V gene's germline CDR1 is SNHLY and CDR2 FYNNEI. The CDR3 contains 14 residues. V shed 6 bases and J 2 bases; nucleotides not matched to a gene: 5. CDR3 sequence reads: CASRFRGRNTEAFF. CDR3 DNA: TGTGCCAGCAGGTTCAGGGGGCGTAACACTGAAGCTTTCTTT. The complete variable domain, with remaining parts taken from reference TRBV2 and TRBJ1-1, reads EPEVTQTPSHQVTQMGQEVILRCVPISNHLYFYWYRQILGQKVEFLVSFYNNEISEKSEIFDDQFSVERPDGSNFTLKIRSTKLEDSAMYFCASRFRGRNTEAFFGQGTRLTVV.

This chain links TRBV14 with TRBJ2-7; 7 nucleotides match TRBD1. Trimming took 4 bases from V and 6 from J; bases not matched to a gene: 6. Germline CDR1 is SGHDN and CDR2 is FVKESK. The CDR3 loop spans 13 amino acids. CDR3: CASSRDRAREQYF. CDR3 DNA sequence: TGTGCCAGCAGCCGAGACAGGGCCCGCGAGCAGTACTTC.

On this clone itself: The identical CDR3 is also encoded by other nucleotide sequences in the sample. V gene TRBV6-5 combines with J gene TRBJ2-5, with a possible D match to TRBD2 (5 bases). The CDR3 contains 14 residues. The V and J ends lost 2 bases and 0 bases respectively, with 7 bases between them. Germline CDR1 reads MNHEY; CDR2 reads SVGAGI. The CDR3 region is CASSYTRYQETQYF. In DNA form, the CDR3 reads TGTGCCAGCAGTTACACTAGGTACCAAGAGACCCAGTACTTC.

The J gene is TRBJ1-1, the V gene TRBV5-8; D not resolved. Trimming cost V 2 bases and J 4 bases, with 6 bases left between them. Germline V gene lookup returns CDR1 SGHTS and CDR2 YDEGEE. The CDR3 runs to 12 residues. The CDR3 sequence is CASSFRGTEAFF. Written as DNA, the CDR3 is TGTGCCAGCAGCTTCCGGGGCACTGAAGCTTTCTTT.

The V call is TRBV11-2, the J call TRBJ1-1, with D perhaps matching TRBD1 (6 bases). Germline V CDR1 and CDR2: SGHAT, FQNNGV. CDR3 size: 14 residues. Trimming shortened V by 0 bases and J by 3 bases, and 8 bases separated the two germline ends. The CDR3 region has the DNA TGTGCCAGCAGCTTAGATGGACAGTACACTGAAGCTTTCTTT. It is translated as CASSLDGQYTEAFF.

The chain uses TRBV2 and TRBJ2-7, with D perhaps matching TRBD2 (5 bases). The V end was cut by 9 bases, the J end by 1 base, with 19 bases between. Germline V CDR1 and CDR2: SNHLY, FYNNEI. This CDR3 comprises 15 residues. CDR3 coding DNA: TGTGCCAGTTCTCCTGCCGGGATCGGATCCTACGAGCAGTACTTC. This encodes CASSPAGIGSYEQYF.

This chain joins TRBV3-1 (or the pseudogene TRBV3-2) and TRBJ2-7, with 7 nucleotides matching TRBD2. J was trimmed by 1 base and V by 5 bases; bases with no gene match: 8. CDR1 and CDR2 from the germline V gene are LGHDT and YNNKEL (reference sequence). The CDR3 totals 15 residues. The CDR3 DNA sequence: TGTGCCAGCAGCAGCGCCCAGCGGGGTTCCTACGAGCAGTACTTC. It yields the protein CASSSAQRGSYEQYF.

The gene calls are TRBV30 and TRBJ1-4; D is ambiguous. CDR1 is GTSNPN and CDR2 is SVGIG in the germline V gene (reference sequence). V lost 0 bases, J lost 8 bases, and 16 bases lay in between. The CDR3 has 15 amino acids. CDR3 nucleotides: TGTGCCTGGAGTGTACGGGGATTCCGACCGGAAAAACTGTTTTTT. Its translation is CAWSVRGFRPEKLFF.

This clone was seen a single time. The chain links TRBV24-1 to TRBJ2-2; the D is unclear. V was pared by 4 bases and J by 1 base, with 9 bases between. The CDR3 is 15 residues long. Germline assignment: CDR1 KGHDR and CDR2 SFDVKD. CDR3 region: CATSDSTVNTGELFF. CDR3 nucleotide sequence: TGTGCCACCAGTGACTCTACGGTGAACACCGGGGAGCTGTTTTTT.

The V and J genes are TRBV29-1 and TRBJ1-4; tentative D call: TRBD1 (6 bases). This CDR3 contains 13 residues. CDR1 and CDR2 (germline): SQVTM, ANQGSEA. V lost 4 bases to trimming and J lost 8 bases, with 14 bases between them. The CDR3 DNA is TGCAGCGTTGCTACAACAGGGAACGAAAAACTGTTTTTT. Translation gives CSVATTGNEKLFF.

The V call is TRBV7-3, the J call TRBJ2-1; possibly TRBD1 for D (6 bases). The germline gives CDR1 SGHTA, CDR2 FQGTGA. The CDR3 contains 16 residues. The germline V and J ends were trimmed by 5 bases and 0 bases, with 14 bases remaining between them. The CDR3 loop reads CASSDYRASSYNEQFF. CDR3 nucleotides: TGTGCCAGCAGCGACTACAGGGCGAGCTCCTACAATGAGCAGTTCTTC.

The CDR3 nucleotides read TGTGCCAGCAGTTTACAGGGGGCTGAAGCTTTCTTT. Translation: CASSLQGAEAFF. The rearrangement joins TRBV12-3 or TRBV12-4 to TRBJ1-1, with 7 bases aligning to TRBD1. There are 12 residues in the CDR3. J gave up 6 bases and V 2 bases, and 0 bases lay outside the gene matches.

The chain is built from TRBV30 and TRBJ2-3; perhaps TRBD1 as D (6 bases). Trimming took off 4 bases at V and 2 bases at J, with 19 bases between the two ends. This CDR3 spans 16 amino acids. Per the germline V gene, CDR1 is GTSNPN and CDR2 is SVGIG (reference sequence). CDR3 loop: CAWIYTPGAPTDTQYF. The CDR3 region has the DNA TGTGCCTGGATTTACACCCCAGGGGCCCCCACAGATACGCAGTATTTT.

The chain joins TRBV12-3 or TRBV12-4 to TRBJ1-2; D is unclear. This CDR3 spans 11 amino acids. V lost 5 bases, J lost 4 bases, and 5 bases lay in between. CDR3 DNA: TGTGCCAGCAGTGGGCCCTATGGCTACACCTTC. Translating it yields CASSGPYGYTF.

The CDR3 nucleotides read TGTGCCAGCAGCCTACCACAGGGGTTTAATTCACCCCTCCACTTT. Translated: CASSLPQGFNSPLHF. V is TRBV7-2 and J is TRBJ1-6; 7 bases are a match to TRBD1. The germline gives CDR1 SGHTA, CDR2 FQGNSA. J gave up 6 bases and V 5 bases, and 7 bases lay outside the gene matches. The CDR3 spans 15 residues.

This chain links TRBV7-3 with TRBJ2-3; TRBD2 aligns across 8 bases. The J segment lost 1 base and the V segment lost 2 bases, leaving 5 bases of the junction unmatched. Per germline, CDR1 SGHTA and CDR2 FQGTGA. The CDR3 covers 16 residues. The DNA of the CDR3 is TGTGCCAGCAGCTTAGGCGCAGCGGGAGGCACAGATACGCAGTATTTT. This encodes CASSLGAAGGTDTQYF. Together with reference TRBV7-3 and TRBJ2-3, the CDR3 gives the full variable domain: GAGVSQTPSNKVTEKGKYVELRCDPISGHTALYWYRQSLGQGPEFLIYFQGTGAADDSGLPNDRFFAVRPEGSVSTLKIQRTERGDSAVYLCASSLGAAGGTDTQYFGPGTRLTVL.

This clone was seen more than once but under ten times. This CDR3 is also generated by other DNA sequences in the sample. The J gene is TRBJ2-3, the V gene TRBV11-2; TRBD1 matches 8 bases. This CDR3 contains 17 residues. The germline CDR1 and CDR2 sequences are SGHAT and FQNNGV. J was trimmed by 0 bases and V by 1 base; bases with no gene match: 6. Written as DNA, the CDR3 is TGTGCCAGCAGCTTAGGTGGACAGGGATCTAGCACAGATACGCAGTATTTT. Residues: CASSLGGQGSSTDTQYF.